The clone carrying this T cell receptor beta chain was recorded many times. Time point defined: patch test 1, 2 weeks after DPC sensitization. Treatment specified: therapeutic diphenylcyclopropenone sensitization with weekly scalp DPC. These data belong to a study of human T cells and chemical hapten exposure. TCRdb reprocessed the RACE reads via MiXCR and lists one record per CDR3 protein. The data contain around 380,000 distinct CDR3 sequences, around 5% of them singletons. The source is a woman aged 50 to 65 with alopecia areata. Some clones in this sample may be carry-over from other donors' samples. This specimen consisted of whole blood, obtained in connection with sensitization to the hapten diphenylcyclopropenone (DPC).

CDR3 DNA: TGCGCCAGCAACCCCGGGACAGGGAGTGAAAAACTGTTTTTT. As protein: CASNPGTGSEKLFF. The chain recombines TRBV5-1 with TRBJ1-4; 9 bases map to TRBD1. In germline, CDR1 is SGHRS, CDR2 YFSETQ. Losses at the gene ends were 6 bases for V and 7 bases for J; bases not matched to a gene: 7. This CDR3 has 14 residues.